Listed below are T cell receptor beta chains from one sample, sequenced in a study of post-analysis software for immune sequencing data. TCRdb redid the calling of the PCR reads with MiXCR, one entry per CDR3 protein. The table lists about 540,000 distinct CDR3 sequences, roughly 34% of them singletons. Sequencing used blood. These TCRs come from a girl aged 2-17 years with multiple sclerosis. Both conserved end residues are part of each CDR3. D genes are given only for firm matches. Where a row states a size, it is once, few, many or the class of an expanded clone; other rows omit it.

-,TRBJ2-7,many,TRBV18,CASSLGPGHIYEQYF,TGTGCCAGCTCACTAGGACCGGGACACATCTACGAGCAGTACTTC
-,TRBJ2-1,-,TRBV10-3,CAIGTGQGEQFF,TGTGCCATAGGAACAGGGCAGGGTGAGCAGTTCTTC
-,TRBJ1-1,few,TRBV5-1,CASRFSQNTEAFF,TGCGCCAGCAGATTCAGCCAGAACACTGAAGCTTTCTTT
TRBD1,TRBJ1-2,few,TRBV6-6,CASSSGQGADYGYTF,TGTGCCAGCAGCAGCGGACAGGGGGCGGACTATGGCTACACCTTC
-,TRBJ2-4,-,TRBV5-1,CASSLASGSNIQYF,TGCGCCAGCAGCTTGGCAAGCGGGTCCAACATTCAGTACTTC
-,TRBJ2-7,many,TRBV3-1,CASSQDPDYEQYF,TGTGCCAGCAGCCAAGATCCGGATTACGAGCAGTACTTC
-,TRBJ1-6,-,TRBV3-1,CASSQSTRRAIHF,TGTGCCAGCAGCCAATCGACCAGACGGGCGATCCACTTT
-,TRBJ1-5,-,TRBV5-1,CASSPTGNNQPQHF,TGCGCCAGCAGCCCCACAGGGAACAATCAGCCCCAGCATTTT
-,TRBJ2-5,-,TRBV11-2,CASSTPWGSRETQYF,TGTGCCAGCAGCACCCCCTGGGGTAGTCGGGAGACCCAGTACTTC
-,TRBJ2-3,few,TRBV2,CASSPGPTQYF,TGTGCCAGCAGTCCAGGGCCTACGCAGTATTTT